The 30 T cell receptor beta chains presented below share a single source sample, sequenced in a study of blood T cell repertoires in COVID-19. Some clones are missing from TCRdb's copy, which holds only in-frame ones; the method was immunoSEQ multiplex PCR. The top ten clones hold roughly 4.5% of a sample with roughly 220,000 clones, approximately 80% of them seen once. Input material: PBMCs or T cells enriched from blood (not recorded which). The receptors were gathered from a man younger than 45 with acute COVID-19.

This chain joins TRBV28 and TRBJ1-2; maybe TRBD1 (6 bases). V lost 3 bases and J 7 bases, leaving 12 bases between the germline ends. The CDR3 is 13 residues long. The germline gives CDR1 MDHEN, CDR2 SYDVKM. CDR3 sequence: CASSLLGAGGYTF. The CDR3 coding sequence is TGTGCCAGCAGTTTGTTGGGGGCAGGTGGCTACACCTTC.

This chain joins TRBV19 and TRBJ1-6; D unresolved. V lost 7 bases and J lost 1, with 5 bases in between. Germline V gene sequence: CDR1 LNHDA, CDR2 SQIVND (reference sequence). The CDR3 length is 13 residues. As DNA, the CDR3 is TGTGCCAGTAAAGAGTCCTATAATTCACCCCTCCACTTT. This translates into CASKESYNSPLHF.

Note on this clone: Distinct nucleotide sequences in the sample also encode this CDR3. V is TRBV18 and J is TRBJ1-5; the D is unclear. Germline CDR1 reads KGHSH; CDR2 reads LQKENI. Between the trimmed V and J ends, which lost 2 bases and 1 base, there was a span of 3 bases. CDR3 size: 13 residues. The CDR3 nucleotides read TGTGCCAGCTCACCAGGCAGCAATCAGCCCCAGCATTTT. As protein: CASSPGSNQPQHF.

V and J are TRBV3-1 (or the pseudogene TRBV3-2) and TRBJ2-1; D may be TRBD2 (6 bases). V lost 4 bases and J lost 5, with 15 bases in between. CDR1 and CDR2 from the germline V gene are LGHDT and YNNKEL (reference sequence). The length of the CDR3 is 15 residues. The CDR3 loop is CASSPGGTMNNEQFF. CDR3 DNA sequence: TGTGCCAGCAGCCCCGGGGGTACAATGAACAATGAGCAGTTCTTC.

The gene calls are TRBV6-2 or TRBV6-3 and TRBJ1-6; D possibly corresponds to TRBD1 (5 bases). Trimming removed 4 bases at V and 6 bases at J, with 13 bases between. The CDR3 is made up of 15 amino acids. Germline assignment: CDR1 MNHEY and CDR2 SVGEGT. CDR3 DNA: TGTGCCAGCAGTTCGTGGGGGGGGTCTAATTCACCCCTCCACTTT. Its protein is CASSSWGGSNSPLHF.

This clone came up once. The genes are TRBV6-5 and TRBJ2-7, with TRBD1 identical over 8 bases. The CDR3 extends over 15 amino acids. Trimming cost V 5 bases and J 7 bases; bases outside gene matches: 13. Germline loops: CDR1 MNHEY, CDR2 SVGAGI. The CDR3 is CASSPDRAYFNEQYF. The CDR3 bases are TGTGCCAGCAGTCCGGACAGGGCTTATTTTAATGAGCAGTACTTC.

This clone has only one observation. The V gene is TRBV19, the J gene TRBJ1-6, with TRBD1 matching over 8 bases. Trimming removed 1 base from V and 9 bases from J; junction bases left unmatched: 5. The germline V gene has CDR1 LNHDA and CDR2 SQIVND (reference sequence). The CDR3 consists of 15 residues. CDR3: CASSIVGQGGSPLHF. As DNA, the CDR3 is TGTGCCAGTAGTATAGTTGGACAGGGTGGTTCACCCCTCCACTTT.

The V and J genes are TRBV23-1 and TRBJ1-6; TRBD1 agrees at 10 bases. TRBV23-1 is classed as an ORF, of uncertain function. The CDR3 consists of 19 residues. The ends lost 3 bases at V and 6 bases at J; junction bases unmatched: 14. CDR3 region: CASSQRDRGMTGSNSPLHF. CDR3 nucleotide sequence: TGCGCCAGCAGTCAGAGGGACAGGGGAATGACCGGGTCTAATTCACCCCTCCACTTT.

The chain employs TRBV30 and TRBJ2-7; 12 bases line up with TRBD1. J lost 7 bases, V lost 7 bases, and 8 bases had no gene match. The germline CDR1 and CDR2 sequences are GTSNPN and SVGIG (reference sequence). The CDR3 runs to 13 residues. The CDR3 DNA reads as TGTGCCTCCCGGGACAGGGGGCTCGGGGAGCAGTACTTC. Amino acids: CASRDRGLGEQYF.

This clone was picked up one time. This chain joins TRBV10-1 and TRBJ2-3; 11 bases match TRBD2. The CDR3 is made up of 16 amino acids. In germline, CDR1 is WNHNN, CDR2 SYGVQD (reference sequence). V dropped 2 bases and J dropped 3; count of bases not matched to a gene: 4. The CDR3 DNA sequence: TGCGCCAGCAGTGAGGTAGCGGGGGGGCCGACAGATACGCAGTATTTT. Translation: CASSEVAGGPTDTQYF.

The rearrangement links TRBV3-1 (or the pseudogene TRBV3-2) to TRBJ2-7; TRBD2 might be the D (6 bases). This CDR3 is 16 amino acids long. Trimming stripped 5 bases from V and 0 bases from J, with 17 bases between. Germline assignment: CDR1 LGHDT and CDR2 YNNKEL (reference sequence). CDR3 nucleotide sequence: TGTGCCAGCAGCTACAGCCTCGGGGGTCGCTCCTACGAGCAGTACTTC. Translating gives CASSYSLGGRSYEQYF.

V usage is TRBV3-1 (or the pseudogene TRBV3-2) and J usage is TRBJ2-7, with D maybe TRBD1 (6 bases). The length of the CDR3 is 13 residues. V lost 6 bases and J lost 6, with 15 bases in between. Germline CDR1 is LGHDT and CDR2 is YNNKEL (reference sequence). The CDR3, as DNA: TGTGCCAGCAGGGGGACAACAGGTGGCGAGCAGTACTTC. As protein: CASRGTTGGEQYF.

V is TRBV18 and J is TRBJ1-2, with TRBD1 as a possible D gene (6 bases). The CDR3 length is 16 residues. From germline, CDR1 is KGHSH and CDR2 LQKENI. Trimming removed 2 bases from V and 6 bases from J, with 19 bases in between. The CDR3 region is CASSPWMTGTGHGYTF. The CDR3 DNA reads TGTGCCAGCTCACCATGGATGACAGGAACGGGTCATGGCTACACCTTC.

This clone was recorded a few times. The chain is built from TRBV11-2 and TRBJ1-6; D might be TRBD1 (6 bases). The CDR3 covers 17 residues. With 0 bases removed from V and 10 bases from J, the gap between germline ends came to 19 bases. Germline V gene lookup returns CDR1 SGHAT and CDR2 FQNNGV. This chain's CDR3 is CASSLDLSGAVGSPLHF. The CDR3 DNA is TGTGCCAGCAGCTTAGATCTGTCAGGGGCTGTTGGGTCACCCCTCCACTTT.

The chain has TRBV11-2 and TRBJ1-1; D is perhaps TRBD1 (6 bases). CDR3 length: 16 residues. CDR1 and CDR2 (germline): SGHAT, FQNNGV. V lost 5 bases to trimming and J lost 0 bases, with 16 bases between them. In DNA form, the CDR3 reads TGTGCCAGCAGCCGCATAGCGGGGGCGCTGAACACTGAAGCTTTCTTT. It encodes CASSRIAGALNTEAFF.

The chain employs TRBV11-3 and TRBJ2-7; 9 positions agree with TRBD2. The length of the CDR3 is 17 residues. V shed 1 base, J shed 2 bases, and the junction held 9 bases outside the gene matches. The germline V gene has CDR1 SGHNT and CDR2 YENEEA. CDR3 bases: TGTGCCAGCAGCTTAGCTGGTAGCGGGGGTCCACCCTACGAGCAGTACTTC. Protein sequence: CASSLAGSGGPPYEQYF.

This chain's CDR3 is CASSILGGIYNEQFF. In DNA, the CDR3 is TGTGCCAGTAGTATACTGGGGGGGATCTACAATGAGCAGTTCTTC. The rearrangement uses TRBV19 and TRBJ2-1; 7 positions match TRBD2. The V gene end was trimmed by 2 bases and the J gene end by 3 bases; junction bases not matched to a gene: 4. Germline V gene data show CDR1 as LNHDA and CDR2 as SQIVND (reference sequence). This CDR3 spans 15 amino acids.

This clone was seen only a few times. V and J are TRBV5-6 and TRBJ2-5; 7 positions match TRBD1. With 3 bases clipped from V and 2 bases from J, the junction kept 7 bases outside the gene matches. Germline V lookup: CDR1 SGHDT, CDR2 YYEEEE. The CDR3 spans 15 residues. The CDR3 loop reads CASSSGQRNQETQYF. The CDR3 bases are TGTGCCAGCAGCTCGGGACAGAGAAATCAAGAGACCCAGTACTTC.

The CDR3 is CASSLTENRGLAGSTDTQYF. The CDR3 nucleotides read TGTGCCAGCAGTTTAACCGAAAACCGTGGACTAGCGGGAAGCACAGATACGCAGTATTTT. J is TRBJ2-3 and V is TRBV27, with TRBD2 matching 12 bases. Germline CDR1 and CDR2: MNHEY and SMNVEV (reference sequence). V lost 2 bases to trimming and J lost 0 bases; unmatched junction nucleotides: 12. The CDR3 covers 20 residues.

This clone turned up a few times. The V call is TRBV9, the J call TRBJ2-7; TRBD1 aligns across 7 bases. Germline values: CDR1 SGDLS, CDR2 YYNGEE. CDR3 length: 15 residues. J lost 4 bases, V lost 0 bases, and 7 bases had no gene match. CDR3 coding DNA: TGTGCCAGCAGCGTAGGACCCGGGACAGTGTACGAGCAGTACTTC. It specifies CASSVGPGTVYEQYF.

The chain recombines TRBV11-3 with TRBJ2-7, with 11 bases identical to TRBD2. V shed 3 bases, J shed 4 bases, and the junction held 5 bases outside the gene matches. Germline V gene lookup returns CDR1 SGHNT and CDR2 YENEEA. The CDR3 is made up of 15 amino acids. The CDR3 DNA reads as TGTGCCAGCAGCTTGACTAGCGGGGCGACTTACGAGCAGTACTTC. Amino acid sequence: CASSLTSGATYEQYF.

The chain joins TRBV12-3 or TRBV12-4 to TRBJ1-3, with D uncertain. The CDR3 extends over 13 amino acids. V was trimmed by 3 bases and J by 8 bases, leaving 11 bases between them. The chain's CDR3 is CASSLPGLDTIYF. The CDR3 nucleotides read TGTGCCAGCAGTTTGCCCGGGTTAGACACCATATATTTT.

The CDR3 region is CASTVFGETQYF. In DNA, the CDR3 is TGTGCCAGCACCGTTTTCGGAGAGACCCAGTACTTC. J is TRBJ2-5 and V is TRBV12-3 or TRBV12-4; D not certain. The V end lost 7 bases, the J end lost 4 bases, and 10 bases lay between the germline ends. This CDR3 comprises 12 residues.

The chain combines TRBV15 with TRBJ1-1; no firm D call. Per germline, CDR1 LNHNV and CDR2 YYDKDF (reference sequence). The CDR3 loop spans 15 amino acids. V dropped 0 bases and J dropped 0 bases, with 8 bases sitting between them. The CDR3 here is CATSREQTMNTEAFF. The CDR3 DNA follows: TGTGCCACCAGCAGAGAACAGACAATGAACACTGAAGCTTTCTTT.

The rearrangement uses TRBV9 and TRBJ1-6; the match to TRBD1 covers 10 bases. From germline, CDR1 is SGDLS and CDR2 YYNGEE. This CDR3 spans 14 amino acids. Trimming at V came to 4 bases and at J to 10 bases, leaving 5 bases not matched to a gene. The CDR3 nucleotides are TGTGCCAGCAGCCGGGACAGGGGCGGCTCACCCCTCCACTTT. As protein: CASSRDRGGSPLHF.

This chain uses TRBV24-1 with TRBJ2-1, with D unresolved. The CDR3 is 13 residues long. Trimming took off 3 bases at V and 6 bases at J, with 8 bases between the two ends. The V gene's germline CDR1 is KGHDR and CDR2 SFDVKD. For the CDR3, the DNA is TGTGCCACCAGTGATGTCGGGTCCAATGAGCAGTTCTTC. Protein: CATSDVGSNEQFF.

The chain uses TRBV6-5 and TRBJ1-3, with 9 nucleotides matching TRBD1. Germline V CDR1 and CDR2: MNHEY, SVGAGI. V shed 9 bases, J shed 3 bases, and the junction held 6 bases outside the gene matches. This CDR3 has 14 amino acids. CDR3 protein: CASNPGQGGNTIYF. The CDR3 DNA is TGTGCCAGTAACCCGGGACAGGGTGGAAACACCATATATTTT.

This chain connects TRBV5-6 to TRBJ2-1, with 7 nucleotides matching TRBD1. With 3 bases clipped from V and 0 bases from J, the junction kept 6 bases outside the gene matches. This CDR3 comprises 16 residues. Germline V gene lookup returns CDR1 SGHDT and CDR2 YYEEEE. The CDR3 DNA sequence: TGTGCCAGCAGCTCCCTCGGACAGGACTCCTACAATGAGCAGTTCTTC. Encoded protein: CASSSLGQDSYNEQFF.

The gene calls are TRBV6-5 and TRBJ2-3; 11 nucleotides match TRBD2. The CDR3 spans 14 residues. Germline CDR1 reads MNHEY; CDR2 reads SVGAGI. The V and J ends lost 6 bases and 5 bases, in that order; junction bases with no gene match: 4. The CDR3 region is CASRLAGGGDTQYF. The CDR3, as DNA: TGTGCCAGCAGGCTAGCGGGGGGAGGAGATACGCAGTATTTT.

The chain recombines TRBV6-5 with TRBJ1-1; no definite D call. This CDR3 has 14 amino acids. The germline V gene encodes CDR1 MNHEY and CDR2 SVGAGI. The V end was cut by 1 base, the J end by 4 bases, with 10 bases between. As DNA, the CDR3 is TGTGCCAGCAGTTACTTGGGAGGAGGCACTGAAGCTTTCTTT. This sequence encodes CASSYLGGGTEAFF.